The next 10 T cell receptor beta chains were all read from a single sample in a study of shared clonotypes between healthy human individuals. CD45RO-negative, CCR7-positively selected cells formed the naive CD8 fraction, excluding terminally differentiated effector memory CD45RA+ cells. The repertoire was sequenced with immunoSEQ multiplex PCR; TCRdb's copy has only in-frame clones and lacks some. The sample includes about 2 million clones, roughly 94% seen only once; the top ten take roughly 1%. Sequencing was performed on naive CD8+ T cells sorted from blood. These receptors all stem from a man aged 18 to 30 in good health.

In this sample, this clone turned up once. The V and J genes are TRBV6-5 and TRBJ1-1, with 7 positions matching TRBD1. Trimming at V came to 6 bases and at J to 3 bases, leaving 7 bases not matched to a gene. CDR3 length: 14 amino acids. Germline CDR1 MNHEY, CDR2 SVGAGI. The CDR3 DNA sequence: TGTGCCAGCAGGGTACAGGGGTGGGACACTGAAGCTTTCTTT. Residues: CASRVQGWDTEAFF.

V gene TRBV7-6 combines with J gene TRBJ2-3, with 8 positions matching TRBD2. With V trimmed by 6 bases and J by 6 bases, 11 bases remained unmatched. Germline CDR1 is SGHVS and CDR2 is FNYEAQ. CDR3 size: 15 residues. Here the CDR3 reads CASSLLRGARDTQYF. For the CDR3, the DNA is TGTGCCAGCAGTCTCCTGCGGGGGGCGCGGGATACGCAGTATTTT.

This chain links TRBV2 with TRBJ2-3, with D perhaps TRBD2 (6 bases). V lost 6 bases and J 2 bases, leaving 15 bases between the germline ends. Germline V gene lookup returns CDR1 SNHLY and CDR2 FYNNEI. The CDR3 covers 15 residues. CDR3 sequence (DNA): TGTGCCAGCAGGAATGTGGGGGGAGACACAGATACGCAGTATTTT. As protein: CASRNVGGDTDTQYF. Together with reference TRBV2 and TRBJ2-3, the CDR3 gives the full variable domain: EPEVTQTPSHQVTQMGQEVILRCVPISNHLYFYWYRQILGQKVEFLVSFYNNEISEKSEIFDDQFSVERPDGSNFTLKIRSTKLEDSAMYFCASRNVGGDTDTQYFGPGTRLTVL.

This clone was observed a handful of times. V is TRBV28 and J is TRBJ2-5; D perhaps matches TRBD2 (7 bases). V was cut by 2 bases and J by 5 bases, with 12 bases left in between. This CDR3 is 14 amino acids long. Germline CDR1 is MDHEN and CDR2 is SYDVKM. The CDR3, as DNA: TGTGCCAGCAGTTTACCCGAGGGGGGGGAGACCCAGTACTTC. Translating it yields CASSLPEGGETQYF. Full variable domain (outside the CDR3, taken from reference TRBV28 and TRBJ2-5): DVKVTQSSRYLVKRTGEKVFLECVQDMDHENMFWYRQDPGLGLRLIYFSYDVKMKEKGDIPEGYSVSREKKERFSLILESASTNQTSMYLCASSLPEGGETQYFGPGTRLLVL.

The chain combines TRBV5-6 with TRBJ2-2; no firm D call. CDR3 length equals 15 residues. Germline V CDR1 and CDR2: SGHDT, YYEEEE. V was cut by 10 bases and J by 4 bases, with 20 bases left in between. CDR3 region: CAASSFESLTGELFF. DNA of the CDR3: TGTGCCGCCAGCAGTTTTGAGAGCCTCACCGGGGAGCTGTTTTTT.

This chain joins TRBV5-1 and TRBJ2-1, with D unclear. The ends were cut back, 4 bases at V and 8 bases at J, with 19 bases in the middle. The CDR3 runs 15 residues. Per the germline V gene, CDR1 is SGHRS and CDR2 is YFSETQ. The CDR3 bases are TGCGCCAGCAGCACGGACCCCATGTCTATAGATGAGCAGTTCTTC. It specifies CASSTDPMSIDEQFF. Full variable domain (rest looked up from reference TRBV5-1 and TRBJ2-1): KAGVTQTPRYLIKTRGQQVTLSCSPISGHRSVSWYQQTPGQGLQFLFEYFSETQRNKGNFPGRFSGRQFSNSRSEMNVSTLELGDSALYLCASSTDPMSIDEQFFGPGTRLTVL.

The chain is built from TRBV4-2 and TRBJ1-3; D call uncertain. CDR1 and CDR2 from the germline V gene are LGHNA and YNFKEQ. The CDR3 consists of 14 residues. Trimming stripped 7 bases from V and 0 bases from J, with 10 bases between. Here the CDR3 reads CASMPAGSGNTIYF. The CDR3 nucleotides read TGTGCCAGCATGCCGGCGGGCTCTGGAAACACCATATATTTT.

The chain links TRBV27 to TRBJ2-1, with TRBD1 matching over 8 bases. The length of the CDR3 is 16 residues. The germline V gene encodes CDR1 MNHEY and CDR2 SMNVEV (reference sequence). The ends lost 5 bases at V and 4 bases at J; junction bases unmatched: 10. The CDR3 spells CASSGLSGTGYNEQFF. In DNA form, the CDR3 reads TGTGCCAGCAGTGGCCTTTCCGGGACAGGATACAATGAGCAGTTCTTC.

This clone was detected once. The chain couples TRBV9 to TRBJ2-5; 7 nucleotides agree with TRBD1. Germline CDR1 SGDLS, CDR2 YYNGEE. J was trimmed by 5 bases and V by 3 bases; bases with no gene match: 16. CDR3 length: 17 residues. The CDR3 protein is CASSAAHRGAELETQYF. In nucleotides, the CDR3 is TGTGCCAGCAGCGCGGCCCACAGGGGAGCAGAGCTGGAGACCCAGTACTTC.

The chain employs TRBV18 and TRBJ1-5; no firm D call. The CDR3 contains 14 residues. CDR1 and CDR2 (germline): KGHSH, LQKENI. The V gene lost 2 bases and the J gene lost 2 bases, with 7 bases spanning the gap. As DNA, the CDR3 is TGTGCCAGCTCACCAGGGGATGGCAATCAGCCCCAGCATTTT. It yields the protein CASSPGDGNQPQHF.